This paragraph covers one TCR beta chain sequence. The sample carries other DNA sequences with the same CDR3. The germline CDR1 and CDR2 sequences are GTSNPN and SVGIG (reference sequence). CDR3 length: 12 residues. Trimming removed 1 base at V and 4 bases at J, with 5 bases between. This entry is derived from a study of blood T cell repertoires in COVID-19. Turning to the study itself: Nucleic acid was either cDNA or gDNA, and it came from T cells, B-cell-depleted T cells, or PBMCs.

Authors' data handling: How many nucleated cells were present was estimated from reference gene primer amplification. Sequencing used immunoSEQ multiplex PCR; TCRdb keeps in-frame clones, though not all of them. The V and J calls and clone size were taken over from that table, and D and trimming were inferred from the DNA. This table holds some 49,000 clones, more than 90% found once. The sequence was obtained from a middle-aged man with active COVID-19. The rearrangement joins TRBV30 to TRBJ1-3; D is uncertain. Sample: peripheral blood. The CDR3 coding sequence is TGTGCCTGGAGTGGAAGCGGAAACACCATATATTTT. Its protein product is CAWSGSGNTIYF.